Below, 23 T cell receptor beta chains from the same sample are listed, as sequenced in a study of blood T cell repertoires in COVID-19. Sequenced by immunoSEQ multiplex PCR; TCRdb stores in-frame clones only, minus some. In the table there are about 200,000 clones, 70% to 90% of which are singletons. The sequenced sample consisted of PBMCs or T cells enriched from blood (not recorded which). These receptors were collected from a woman in her forties with acute COVID-19.

There are a few counts of this clone. CDR3 nucleotide sequence: TGTGCCATCTCGCCGGGACTAGCGGGAACCTACGAGCAGTACTTC. Protein: CAISPGLAGTYEQYF. The chain joins TRBV7-2 to TRBJ2-7; 13 bases agree with TRBD2. Germline lookup yields CDR1 SGHTA and CDR2 FQGNSA. This CDR3 region has 15 residues. V was pared by 10 bases and J by 2 bases, with 8 bases of the junction left unmatched.

The chain employs TRBV19 and TRBJ2-7; 8 bases line up with TRBD2. The CDR3 consists of 18 residues. V lost 5 bases and J lost 0; bases outside the gene matches: 15. Germline V gene sequence: CDR1 LNHDA, CDR2 SQIVND (reference sequence). CDR3 region: CASSGPGAGGLISYEQYF. CDR3 nucleotides: TGTGCCAGTAGTGGCCCGGGGGCGGGAGGACTGATCTCCTACGAGCAGTACTTC. Drawing the rest from reference TRBV19 and TRBJ2-7, the complete variable domain is DGGITQSPKYLFRKEGQNVTLSCEQNLNHDAMYWYRQDPGQGLRLIYYSQIVNDFQKGDIAEGYSVSREKKESFPLTVTSAQKNPTAFYLCASSGPGAGGLISYEQYFGPGTRLTVT.

The gene calls are TRBV9 and TRBJ2-1; D gene ambiguous. The CDR3 sequence is 16 residues long. V was shortened by 1 base and J by 5 bases, with 16 bases between the two germline ends. Germline CDR1 is SGDLS and CDR2 is YYNGEE. The DNA for the CDR3 is TGTGCCAGCAGCGTACCCCCTGGCGGCACCAACAATGAGCAGTTCTTC. Protein: CASSVPPGGTNNEQFF.

The gene calls are TRBV28 and TRBJ1-2; D is perhaps TRBD1 (6 bases). The CDR3 consists of 16 residues. The germline CDR1 and CDR2 sequences are MDHEN and SYDVKM. V was shortened by 5 bases and J by 3 bases, with 19 bases between the two germline ends. The DNA of the CDR3 is TGTGCCAGCAGTCTCTCTCCTCAGGGGCAATACTATGGCTACACCTTC. Protein: CASSLSPQGQYYGYTF.

The chain uses TRBV15 and TRBJ2-1; D might be TRBD2 (6 bases). The CDR3 sequence is 17 residues long. Trimming removed 1 base from V and 7 bases from J, with 20 bases in between. The germline V gene encodes CDR1 LNHNV and CDR2 YYDKDF (reference sequence). As DNA, the CDR3 is TGTGCCACCAGCAGAGCCCCGACTCTCGGGAGTAGGAATGAGCAGTTCTTC. It is translated as CATSRAPTLGSRNEQFF.

The rearrangement uses TRBV7-9 and TRBJ2-7; D is unresolved. The CDR3 loop spans 13 amino acids. V lost 11 bases and J lost 0, with 14 bases in between. CDR1 and CDR2 (germline): SEHNR, FQNEAQ (reference sequence). The CDR3 spells CAGSMGSSYEQYF. The CDR3 DNA reads TGTGCCGGATCGATGGGCAGCTCCTACGAGCAGTACTTC.

This clone was recorded once. This CDR3 is CASSLGGLTRNTGELFF. CDR3 sequence (DNA): TGTGCCAGCAGCCTCGGCGGATTAACCAGGAACACCGGGGAGCTGTTTTTT. The rearrangement links TRBV7-3 to TRBJ2-2; D not certain. The germline gives CDR1 SGHTA, CDR2 FQGTGA. The CDR3 contains 17 residues. Deletions cut 5 bases from V and 1 base from J, with 17 bases between.

This clone was picked up one time. CDR3 residues: CASRYTGAMNTEAFF. As DNA, the CDR3 is TGTGCCAGCAGGTACACAGGAGCCATGAACACTGAAGCTTTCTTT. V usage is TRBV7-9 and J usage is TRBJ1-1; TRBD1 might be the D (5 bases). The CDR3 loop spans 15 amino acids. The germline CDR1 and CDR2 sequences are SEHNR and FQNEAQ (reference sequence). V was clipped by 6 bases and J by 0 bases, with 14 bases between them.

The CDR3 DNA reads TGTGCCAGCAGTCGAAGACTAGCGGGAACGAACACCGGGGAGCTGTTTTTT. It encodes CASSRRLAGTNTGELFF. The V gene is TRBV6-6, the J gene TRBJ2-2; 11 nucleotides agree with TRBD2. The V and J ends lost 5 bases and 0 bases, in that order; junction bases with no gene match: 5. Germline CDR1 and CDR2: MNHNY and SVGAGI (reference sequence). There are 17 residues in the CDR3.

The J gene is TRBJ1-2, the V gene TRBV12-3 or TRBV12-4; D call uncertain. The CDR3 is made up of 11 amino acids. With 1 base removed from V and 8 bases from J, the gap between germline ends came to 5 bases. In DNA, the CDR3 is TGTGCCAGCAGTTTAGGAGGGGGCTACACCTTC. Translating it yields CASSLGGGYTF.

The chain couples TRBV18 to TRBJ2-5; D ambiguous. The CDR3 consists of 13 residues. Trimming took 3 bases from V and 1 from J, leaving 6 bases between them. The V gene's germline CDR1 is KGHSH and CDR2 LQKENI. The CDR3 is CASSPGTQETQYF. The CDR3 region has the DNA TGTGCCAGCTCACCCGGTACCCAAGAGACCCAGTACTTC.

The rearrangement uses TRBV6-1 and TRBJ1-5, with 7 bases that match TRBD1. Germline loops: CDR1 MNHNS, CDR2 SASEGT. CDR3 length equals 16 residues. With V trimmed by 4 bases and J by 3 bases, 9 bases remained unmatched. CDR3 sequence reads: CASSGDRVWDNQPQHF. In nucleotides, the CDR3 is TGTGCCAGCAGTGGCGACAGGGTTTGGGACAATCAGCCCCAGCATTTT.

The rearrangement joins TRBV5-6 to TRBJ1-3, with D unclear. The length of the CDR3 is 16 residues. Germline V gene sequence: CDR1 SGHDT, CDR2 YYEEEE. The V end was cut by 0 bases, the J end by 0 bases, with 10 bases between. CDR3 nucleotide sequence: TGTGCCAGCAGCTTGGGGCCCGGGTCCTCTGGAAACACCATATATTTT. Protein: CASSLGPGSSGNTIYF.

The chain has TRBV2 and TRBJ2-3; D is perhaps TRBD1 (6 bases). The length of the CDR3 is 12 residues. Germline values: CDR1 SNHLY, CDR2 FYNNEI. Trimming stripped 4 bases from V and 5 bases from J, with 7 bases between. The CDR3 region is CASSGTVDTQYF. The CDR3 region has the DNA TGTGCCAGCAGTGGGACAGTAGATACGCAGTATTTT.

J is TRBJ2-7 and V is TRBV5-3; D perhaps matches TRBD1 (6 bases). TRBV5-3 falls under the ORF class, with uncertain function. With 4 bases removed from V and 2 bases from J, the gap between germline ends came to 22 bases. This CDR3 spans 17 amino acids. DNA for the CDR3: TGTGCCAGAAGCACCACTATTCCCCGGGACAAGCCCTACGAGCAGTACTTC. It codes for CARSTTIPRDKPYEQYF.

Only one count was recorded for this clone. This chain uses TRBV3-1 (or the pseudogene TRBV3-2) with TRBJ2-3; D perhaps matches TRBD2 (5 bases). V was clipped by 4 bases and J by 3 bases, with 17 bases between them. Germline CDR1 reads LGHDT; CDR2 reads YNNKEL (reference sequence). The CDR3 sequence is 16 residues long. The CDR3, as DNA: TGTGCCAGCAGCCCCGGCCGGGGAGTCTCGACAGATACGCAGTATTTT. Its protein product is CASSPGRGVSTDTQYF.

CDR3 loop: CASSQLTGANEKLFF. The CDR3 nucleotides are TGTGCCAGCAGCCAGCTGACAGGGGCTAATGAAAAACTGTTTTTT. The chain carries TRBV28 and TRBJ1-4, with 8 bases identical to TRBD1. There are 15 residues in the CDR3. V shed 6 bases, J shed 3 bases, and the junction held 6 bases outside the gene matches. The germline V gene has CDR1 MDHEN and CDR2 SYDVKM.

This sequence joins TRBV6-5 and TRBJ2-7; 8 bases align to TRBD1. The CDR3 runs to 14 residues. CDR1 MNHEY and CDR2 SVGAGI come from the germline V gene. After removal of 7 bases from V and 3 bases from J, the junction contained 8 bases not matched to a gene. CDR3 in amino acids: CASNTGTGGYEQYF. In DNA, the CDR3 is TGTGCCAGCAATACCGGGACAGGAGGCTACGAGCAGTACTTC.

The V call is TRBV12-3 or TRBV12-4, the J call TRBJ2-5; D remains ambiguous. Trimming pared 4 bases from V and 5 bases from J, leaving 11 bases between. The CDR3 is made up of 13 amino acids. The DNA of the CDR3 is TGTGCCAGCAGTTCTATCGCCGGGGAGACCCAGTACTTC. Translation: CASSSIAGETQYF.

This chain connects TRBV25-1 to TRBJ1-2; 7 nucleotides match TRBD1. V dropped 5 bases and J dropped 8; count of bases not matched to a gene: 5. The CDR3 is 12 residues long. Germline CDR1 reads MGHDK; CDR2 reads SYGVNS. The DNA for the CDR3 is TGTGCCAGCAGTCATCCAGGGGGAGGCTACACCTTC. Its protein is CASSHPGGGYTF.

The V gene is TRBV6-6, the J gene TRBJ2-6; no clear D gene. Germline V gives CDR1 MNHNY, CDR2 SVGAGI (reference sequence). The CDR3 totals 13 residues. The V end was cut by 6 bases, the J end by 3 bases, with 6 bases between. The CDR3 region has the DNA TGTGCCAGCAGGAGTGGTGGGGCCAACGTCCTGACTTTC. Its translation is CASRSGGANVLTF.

The sample holds a few counts of this clone. The V call is TRBV29-1, the J call TRBJ1-1; a weak D match, TRBD1 (5 bases). Germline V gives CDR1 SQVTM, CDR2 ANQGSEA. V lost 5 bases and J lost 0, with 19 bases in between. This CDR3 has 16 amino acids. The CDR3 bases are TGCAGCGTTAATTCCCCAGGGAGGGGAATGAACACTGAAGCTTTCTTT. It is translated as CSVNSPGRGMNTEAFF.

The chain combines TRBV6-5 with TRBJ1-2; maybe TRBD1 (5 bases). Per the germline V gene, CDR1 is MNHEY and CDR2 is SVGAGI. The CDR3 runs to 14 residues. V lost 2 bases to trimming and J lost 2 bases, with 9 bases between them. The CDR3 is CASSYTAGNYGYTF. In DNA, the CDR3 is TGTGCCAGCAGTTACACGGCAGGGAACTATGGCTACACCTTC.